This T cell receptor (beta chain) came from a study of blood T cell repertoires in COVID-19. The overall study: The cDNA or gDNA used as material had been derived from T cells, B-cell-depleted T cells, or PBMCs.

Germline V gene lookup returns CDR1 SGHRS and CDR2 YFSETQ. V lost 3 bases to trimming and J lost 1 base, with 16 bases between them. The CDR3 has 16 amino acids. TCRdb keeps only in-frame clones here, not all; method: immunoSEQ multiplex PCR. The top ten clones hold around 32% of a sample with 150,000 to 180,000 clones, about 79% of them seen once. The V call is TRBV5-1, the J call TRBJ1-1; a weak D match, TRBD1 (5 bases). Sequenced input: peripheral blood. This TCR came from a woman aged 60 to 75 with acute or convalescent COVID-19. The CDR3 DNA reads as TGCGCCAGCAGCTCCCCCCAACCGACAGAGAACACTGAAGCTTTCTTT. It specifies CASSSPQPTENTEAFF.